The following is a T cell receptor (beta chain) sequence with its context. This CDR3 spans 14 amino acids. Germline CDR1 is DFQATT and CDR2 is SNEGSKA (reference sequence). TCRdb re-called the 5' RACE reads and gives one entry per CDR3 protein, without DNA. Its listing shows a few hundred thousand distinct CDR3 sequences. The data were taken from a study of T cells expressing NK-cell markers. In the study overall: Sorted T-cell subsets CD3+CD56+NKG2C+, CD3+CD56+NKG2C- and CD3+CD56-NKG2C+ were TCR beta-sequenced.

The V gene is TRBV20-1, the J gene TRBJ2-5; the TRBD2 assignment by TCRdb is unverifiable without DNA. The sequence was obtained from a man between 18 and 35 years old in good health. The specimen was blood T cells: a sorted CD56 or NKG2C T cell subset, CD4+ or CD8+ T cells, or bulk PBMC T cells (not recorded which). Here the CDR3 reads CSARGSGLQETQYF.